Listed below are T cell receptor beta chains from one sample, sequenced in a study of blood T cells in healthy people across ages. TCRdb reanalysed the 5' RACE reads using MiXCR and keeps one entry per CDR3 protein. This sample has almost 1 million distinct CDR3 sequences, with 45% to 60% found just once. The sequenced material came from blood. These receptors were obtained from a woman aged 55-70 years in good health. Each CDR3 is given with its conserved first and last residue. D genes are given only for firm matches. The size of a clone is reported for some rows only, either as once, few or many, or as a class for expanded clones.

clone_size: -; j_call: TRBJ2-1; v_call: TRBV2; d_call: TRBD2; cdr3_aa: CASRTSRGSSYNEQFF; cdr3_nt: TGTGCCAGCAGGACATCGCGGGGGAGCTCCTACAATGAGCAGTTCTTC
clone_size: -; j_call: TRBJ2-3; v_call: TRBV7-9; d_call: TRBD2; cdr3_aa: CASSLTSGREDTQYF; cdr3_nt: TGTGCCAGCAGCTTGACTAGCGGGAGGGAAGATACGCAGTATTTT
clone_size: -; j_call: TRBJ1-1; v_call: TRBV20-1; d_call: -; cdr3_aa: CSAVTGKGAEAFF; cdr3_nt: TGCAGTGCTGTAACAGGGAAGGGAGCTGAAGCTTTCTTT
clone_size: -; j_call: TRBJ1-5; v_call: TRBV3-1; d_call: TRBD1; cdr3_aa: CASSQDTGGYNQPQHF; cdr3_nt: TGTGCCAGCAGCCAAGATACAGGGGGTTACAATCAGCCCCAGCATTTT
clone_size: -; j_call: TRBJ2-5; v_call: TRBV20-1; d_call: TRBD2; cdr3_aa: CSARKTGEGETQYF; cdr3_nt: TGCAGTGCTAGGAAGACGGGGGAGGGGGAGACCCAGTACTTC
clone_size: -; j_call: TRBJ2-7; v_call: TRBV12-3/TRBV12-4; d_call: -; cdr3_aa: CASSLESHNEQYF; cdr3_nt: TGTGCCAGCAGCCTAGAGTCCCACAATGAGCAGTACTTC
clone_size: many; j_call: TRBJ2-5; v_call: TRBV20-1; d_call: -; cdr3_aa: CSARDDSRAQYF; cdr3_nt: TGCAGTGCTAGAGATGATAGCCGGGCCCAGTACTTC
clone_size: -; j_call: TRBJ1-2; v_call: TRBV2; d_call: TRBD1; cdr3_aa: CASSEPTGIHYGYTF; cdr3_nt: TGTGCCAGCAGTGAACCGACAGGGATTCACTATGGCTACACCTTC
clone_size: -; j_call: TRBJ2-2; v_call: TRBV11-2; d_call: -; cdr3_aa: CASSFRGAGTGELFF; cdr3_nt: TGTGCCAGCAGCTTCAGGGGGGCCGGCACCGGGGAGCTGTTTTTT
clone_size: -; j_call: TRBJ2-1; v_call: TRBV6-6; d_call: TRBD1; cdr3_aa: CASSRTGGVYNEQFF; cdr3_nt: TGTGCCAGCAGCCGGACAGGGGGCGTTTACAATGAGCAGTTCTTC
clone_size: few; j_call: TRBJ2-1; v_call: TRBV20-1; d_call: TRBD2; cdr3_aa: CSRSGTSGSPDSYNEQFF; cdr3_nt: TGCAGCCGGTCCGGGACTAGCGGGAGTCCGGATTCCTACAATGAGCAGTTCTTC
clone_size: few; j_call: TRBJ2-3; v_call: TRBV12-3/TRBV12-4; d_call: -; cdr3_aa: CASSYPPGRPDTQYF; cdr3_nt: TGTGCCAGCAGTTACCCTCCGGGCAGGCCAGATACGCAGTATTTT
clone_size: -; j_call: TRBJ2-5; v_call: TRBV4-3; d_call: TRBD2; cdr3_aa: CASSQETSGRFDEQYF; cdr3_nt: TGCGCCAGCAGCCAAGAGACTAGCGGGAGGTTTGATGAGCAGTACTTC
clone_size: -; j_call: TRBJ2-3; v_call: TRBV4-1; d_call: TRBD2; cdr3_aa: CASNQVGAGVGDTQYF; cdr3_nt: TGCGCCAGCAACCAAGTAGGAGCGGGAGTAGGAGATACGCAGTATTTT
clone_size: -; j_call: TRBJ2-3; v_call: TRBV10-3; d_call: -; cdr3_aa: CATKSSTDTQYF; cdr3_nt: TGTGCCACTAAGTCCAGCACAGATACGCAGTATTTT
clone_size: -; j_call: TRBJ2-1; v_call: TRBV4-3; d_call: -; cdr3_aa: CASSQVRVPSNEQFF; cdr3_nt: TGCGCCAGCAGCCAAGTACGGGTTCCAAGCAATGAGCAGTTCTTC
clone_size: few; j_call: TRBJ2-7; v_call: TRBV7-9; d_call: TRBD2; cdr3_aa: CASSFHREGPYEQYF; cdr3_nt: TGTGCCAGCAGCTTCCACCGGGAGGGCCCCTACGAGCAGTACTTC